The 3 T cell receptor beta chains below were found in one sample sequenced in a study of T cells after yellow fever vaccination. Each CDR3 protein gets one entry after TCRdb re-called the 5' RACE reads with MiXCR. There are some 120,000 distinct CDR3 sequences in the sample; about 16% occur only once, and roughly 41% lies in the top ten. The source was CD8+ T cells sorted from PBMCs, collected 5 days after the yellow fever booster vaccination. These receptors were collected from a young man who received the YFV17D yellow fever vaccine.

The chain has TRBV12-3 or TRBV12-4 and TRBJ2-5; D unclear. The CDR3 contains 12 residues. V was pared by 3 bases and J by 4 bases, with 6 bases between. CDR3 amino acids: CASSFDGETQYF. The CDR3 nucleotides read TGTGCCAGCAGTTTTGATGGAGAGACCCAGTACTTC.

This clonotype has at least ten counts. The rearrangement joins TRBV2 to TRBJ2-4; the D gene is possibly TRBD1 (6 bases). Germline assignment: CDR1 SNHLY and CDR2 FYNNEI. The ends were cut back, 6 bases at V and 6 bases at J, with 9 bases in the middle. The length of the CDR3 is 12 residues. The CDR3 DNA is TGTGCCAGCAGGGACAGACCAAACATTCAGTACTTC. As protein: CASRDRPNIQYF. The full variable domain, completed using reference TRBV2 and TRBJ2-4, is EPEVTQTPSHQVTQMGQEVILRCVPISNHLYFYWYRQILGQKVEFLVSFYNNEISEKSEIFDDQFSVERPDGSNFTLKIRSTKLEDSAMYFCASRDRPNIQYFGAGTRLSVL.

V gene TRBV21-1 combines with J gene TRBJ1-5. TRBV21-1 is annotated as a pseudogene. CDR3 length: 17 residues. CDR3 nucleotides: TGTGCCAGCAGCAAAGAATGTGAGGGCAGGGTCAATCAGCCCCAGCATTTT. The encoded protein is CASSKECEGRVNQPQHF.